This TCR beta chain is drawn from a study of cytomegalovirus exposure and HLA in healthy donors. Findings of the study overall: Analysis was carried out at a later point, and it linked a missense DCLRE1C variant to TCR beta V- and J-gene trimming. For most TCR beta V segments, an earlier analysis put the productive rate at about 87% or about 30% of the time.

The study ran its PCR with 60 Vbeta and 13 Jbeta primers. Assay: immunoSEQ multiplex PCR; the TCRdb copy retains only in-frame clones and omits some. The sample shows approximately 160,000 clones, approximately 73% of them seen only once. Germline V gene sequence: CDR1 LNHDA, CDR2 SQIVND (reference sequence). The CDR3 sequence is 17 residues long. V trimming: 4 bases; J trimming: 5 bases; junction bases outside the gene matches: 11. This clone was counted a single time. Its specificity is unknown. The chain uses TRBV19 and TRBJ2-5, with 12 positions matching TRBD2. The source of this sequence is a middle-aged man in good health and CMV-seronegative. The source material was PBMCs. CDR3 sequence: CASSKGSSGGARETQYF. The CDR3 nucleotides are TGTGCCAGTAGTAAGGGGTCTAGCGGGGGGGCCCGTGAGACCCAGTACTTC.